The subject of this entry is one T cell receptor (beta chain). Its matching antigen is unknown. This entry comes from a study of cytomegalovirus exposure and HLA in healthy donors. Notes on the study in general: It was reported in a later analysis that an Asian-associated ancestry cluster showed fewer N-insertions than the 666-donor mean. Among TCR beta chains, those listed as cytomegalovirus-associated numbered 164.

Unmatched junction bases numbered 7, after V lost 7 bases and J lost 2 bases. CDR3 length equals 15 residues. Germline CDR1 reads SGHVS; CDR2 reads FNYEAQ. The PCR employed 60 Vbeta primers together with 13 Jbeta primers. The assay was immunoSEQ multiplex PCR, and TCRdb's table has in-frame clones only and misses some. The specimen's table records about 160,000 clones. The chain couples TRBV7-6 to TRBJ2-2; 7 positions match TRBD1. Input material: PBMCs. This TCR came from a woman aged 60 to 75 in good health and CMV-seronegative. CDR3 residues: CASTTGTANTGELFF. DNA for the CDR3: TGTGCCAGCACTACCGGGACAGCAAACACCGGGGAGCTGTTTTTT.